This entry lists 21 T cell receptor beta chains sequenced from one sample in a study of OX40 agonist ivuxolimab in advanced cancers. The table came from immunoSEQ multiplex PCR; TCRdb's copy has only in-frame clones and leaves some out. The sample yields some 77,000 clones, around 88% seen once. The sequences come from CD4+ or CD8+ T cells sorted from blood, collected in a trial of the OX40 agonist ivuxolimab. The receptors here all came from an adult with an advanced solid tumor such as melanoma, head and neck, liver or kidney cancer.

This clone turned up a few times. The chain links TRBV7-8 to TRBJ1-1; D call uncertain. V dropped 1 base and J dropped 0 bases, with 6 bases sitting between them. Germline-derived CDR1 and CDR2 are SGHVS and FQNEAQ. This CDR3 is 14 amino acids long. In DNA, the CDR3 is TGTGCCAGCAGCTTAGTGGGCTTGAACACTGAAGCTTTCTTT. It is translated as CASSLVGLNTEAFF.

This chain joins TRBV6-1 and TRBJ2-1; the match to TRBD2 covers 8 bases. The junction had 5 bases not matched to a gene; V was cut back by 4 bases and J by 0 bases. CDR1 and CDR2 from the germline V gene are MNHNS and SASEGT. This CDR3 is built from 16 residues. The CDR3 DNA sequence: TGTGCCAGCAGTGCCCGGCGGGGGGACTCCTACAATGAGCAGTTCTTC. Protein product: CASSARRGDSYNEQFF.

As DNA, the CDR3 is TGCGCCAGCAGCTTGTCCAGCGGCTGGGACAATGAGCAGTTCTTC. Its protein product is CASSLSSGWDNEQFF. This chain uses TRBV5-1 with TRBJ2-1; TRBD2 might be the D (5 bases). CDR1 and CDR2 (germline): SGHRS, YFSETQ. CDR3 length equals 15 residues. V was shortened by 1 base and J by 5 bases, with 13 bases between the two germline ends.

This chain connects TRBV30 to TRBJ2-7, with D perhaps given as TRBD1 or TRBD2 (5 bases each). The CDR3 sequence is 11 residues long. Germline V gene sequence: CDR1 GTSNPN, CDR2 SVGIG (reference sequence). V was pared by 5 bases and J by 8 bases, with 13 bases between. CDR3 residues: CAWGTDRKQYF. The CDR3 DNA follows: TGTGCCTGGGGGACCGACCGTAAGCAGTACTTC.

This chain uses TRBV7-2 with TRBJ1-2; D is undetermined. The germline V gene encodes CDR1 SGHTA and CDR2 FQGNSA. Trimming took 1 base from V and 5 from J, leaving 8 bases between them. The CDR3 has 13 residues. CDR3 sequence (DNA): TGTGCCAGCAGCTTAGGGGCACAGTATGGCTACACCTTC. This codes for CASSLGAQYGYTF. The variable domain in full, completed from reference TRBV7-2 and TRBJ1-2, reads GAGVSQSPSNKVTEKGKDVELRCDPISGHTALYWYRQSLGQGLEFLIYFQGNSAPDKSGLPSDRFSAERTGGSVSTLTIQRTQQEDSAVYLCASSLGAQYGYTFGSGTRLTVV.

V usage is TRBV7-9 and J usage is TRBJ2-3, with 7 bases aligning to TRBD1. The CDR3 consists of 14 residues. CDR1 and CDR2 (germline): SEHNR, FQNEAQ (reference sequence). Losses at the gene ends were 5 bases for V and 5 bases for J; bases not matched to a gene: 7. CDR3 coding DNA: TGTGCCAGCAGCGTCGGGACAGATGGAGATACGCAGTATTTT. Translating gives CASSVGTDGDTQYF.

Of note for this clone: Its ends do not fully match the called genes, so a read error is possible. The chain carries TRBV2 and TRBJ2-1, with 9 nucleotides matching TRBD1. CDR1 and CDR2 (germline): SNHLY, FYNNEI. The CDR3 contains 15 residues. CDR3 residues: CASREGQGYFDEQFF. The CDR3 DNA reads TGTGCCAGCAGAGAAGGACAGGGGTACTTCGATGAGCAGTTCTTC.

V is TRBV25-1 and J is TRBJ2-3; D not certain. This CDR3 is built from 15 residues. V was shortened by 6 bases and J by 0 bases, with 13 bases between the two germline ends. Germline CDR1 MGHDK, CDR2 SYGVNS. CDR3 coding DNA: TGTGCCAGCAGCCCCCGCTACTCTAGCACAGATACGCAGTATTTT. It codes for CASSPRYSSTDTQYF.

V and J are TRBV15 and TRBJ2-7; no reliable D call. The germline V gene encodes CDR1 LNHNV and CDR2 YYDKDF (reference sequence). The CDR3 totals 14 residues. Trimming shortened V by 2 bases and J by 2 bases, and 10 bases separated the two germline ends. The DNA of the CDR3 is TGTGCCACCAGCAGACGATTAGGTACCTACGAGCAGTACTTC. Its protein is CATSRRLGTYEQYF.

The CDR3 region is CASSEYLAGALTDTQYF. CDR3 DNA sequence: TGTGCCAGCAGTGAATACCTAGCGGGAGCGCTCACAGATACGCAGTATTTT. The rearrangement joins TRBV25-1 to TRBJ2-3, with 10 bases matching TRBD2. V shed 0 bases, J shed 2 bases, and the junction held 5 bases outside the gene matches. CDR3 length equals 17 residues. Germline V gives CDR1 MGHDK, CDR2 SYGVNS.

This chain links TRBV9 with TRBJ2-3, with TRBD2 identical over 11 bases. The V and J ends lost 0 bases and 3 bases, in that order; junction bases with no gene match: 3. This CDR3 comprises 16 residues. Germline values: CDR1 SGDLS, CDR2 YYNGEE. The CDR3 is CASSVGSSGGTDTQYF. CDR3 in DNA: TGTGCCAGCAGCGTAGGTTCTAGCGGGGGGACAGATACGCAGTATTTT.

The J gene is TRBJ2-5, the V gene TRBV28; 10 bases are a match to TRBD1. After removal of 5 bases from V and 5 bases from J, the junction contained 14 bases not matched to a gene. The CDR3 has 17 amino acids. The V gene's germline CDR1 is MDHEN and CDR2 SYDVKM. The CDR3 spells CASSPAPGTGDMETQYF. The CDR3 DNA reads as TGTGCCAGCAGTCCTGCCCCTGGGACAGGGGATATGGAGACCCAGTACTTC.

In DNA, the CDR3 is TGCGCCAGCAGCTTGGAGGGGGCCCCCTACAATGAGCAGTTCTTC. Protein product: CASSLEGAPYNEQFF. V gene TRBV5-1 combines with J gene TRBJ2-1, with 7 bases lining up with TRBD1. Germline assignment: CDR1 SGHRS and CDR2 YFSETQ. J gave up 2 bases and V 0 bases, and 2 bases lay outside the gene matches. CDR3 length: 15 amino acids.

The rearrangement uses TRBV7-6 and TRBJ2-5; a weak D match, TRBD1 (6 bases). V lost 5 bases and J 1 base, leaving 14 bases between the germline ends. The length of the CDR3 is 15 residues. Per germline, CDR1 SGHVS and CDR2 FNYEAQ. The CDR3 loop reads CASSPMTGFQETQYF. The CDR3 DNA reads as TGTGCCAGCAGCCCGATGACAGGTTTCCAAGAGACCCAGTACTTC.

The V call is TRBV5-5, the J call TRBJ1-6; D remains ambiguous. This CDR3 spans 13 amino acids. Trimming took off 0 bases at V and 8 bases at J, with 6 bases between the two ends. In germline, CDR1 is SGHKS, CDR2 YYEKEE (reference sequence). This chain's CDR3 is CASSLVRDSPLHF. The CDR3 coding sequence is TGTGCCAGCAGCTTGGTACGGGATTCACCCCTCCACTTT.

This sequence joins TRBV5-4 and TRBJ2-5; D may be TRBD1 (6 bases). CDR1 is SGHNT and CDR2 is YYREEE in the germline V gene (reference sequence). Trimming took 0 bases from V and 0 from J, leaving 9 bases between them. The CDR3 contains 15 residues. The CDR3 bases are TGTGCCAGCAGCTTGGGGACAGAGTACCAAGAGACCCAGTACTTC. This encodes CASSLGTEYQETQYF. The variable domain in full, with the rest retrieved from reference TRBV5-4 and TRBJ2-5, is ETGVTQSPTHLIKTRGQQVTLRCSSQSGHNTVSWYQQALGQGPQFIFQYYREEENGRGNFPPRFSGLQFPNYSSELNVNALELDDSALYLCASSLGTEYQETQYFGPGTRLLVL.

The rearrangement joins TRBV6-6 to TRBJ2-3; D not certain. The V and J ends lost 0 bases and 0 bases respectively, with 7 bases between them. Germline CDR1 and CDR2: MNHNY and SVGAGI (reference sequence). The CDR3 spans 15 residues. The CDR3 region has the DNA TGTGCCAGCAGTTACTCTGCGACTAGCACAGATACGCAGTATTTT. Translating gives CASSYSATSTDTQYF.

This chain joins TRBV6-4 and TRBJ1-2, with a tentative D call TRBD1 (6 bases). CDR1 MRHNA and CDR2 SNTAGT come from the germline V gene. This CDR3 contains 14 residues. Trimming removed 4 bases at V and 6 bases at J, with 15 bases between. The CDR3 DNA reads TGTGCCAGCAGTGTGGAGGGACAATCGCATGGCTACACCTTC. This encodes CASSVEGQSHGYTF.

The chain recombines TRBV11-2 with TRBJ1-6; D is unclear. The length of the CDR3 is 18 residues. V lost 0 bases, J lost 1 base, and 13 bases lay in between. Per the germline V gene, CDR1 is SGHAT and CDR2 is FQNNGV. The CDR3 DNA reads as TGTGCCAGCAGCTTAGACCTCCCTTACGGGTCCTATAATTCACCCCTCCACTTT. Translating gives CASSLDLPYGSYNSPLHF.

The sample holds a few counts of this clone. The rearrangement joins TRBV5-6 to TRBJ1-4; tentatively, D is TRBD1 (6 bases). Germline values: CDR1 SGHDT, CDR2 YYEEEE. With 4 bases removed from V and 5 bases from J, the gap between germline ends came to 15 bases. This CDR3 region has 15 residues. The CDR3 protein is CASSPLNRENEKLFF. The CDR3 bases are TGTGCCAGCAGCCCCCTCAACAGGGAAAATGAAAAACTGTTTTTT.

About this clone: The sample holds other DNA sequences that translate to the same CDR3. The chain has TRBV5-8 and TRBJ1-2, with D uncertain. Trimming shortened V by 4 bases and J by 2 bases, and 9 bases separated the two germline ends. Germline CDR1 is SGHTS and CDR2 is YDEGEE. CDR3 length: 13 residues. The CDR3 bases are TGTGCCAGCAGCCCGGGGAGGAACTATGGCTACACCTTC. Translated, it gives CASSPGRNYGYTF. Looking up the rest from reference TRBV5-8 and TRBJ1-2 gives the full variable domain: EAGVTQSPTHLIKTRGQQATLRCSPISGHTSVYWYQQALGLGLQFLLWYDEGEERNRGNFPPRFSGRQFPNYSSELNVNALELEDSALYLCASSPGRNYGYTFGSGTRLTVV.